This paragraph covers one T cell receptor beta chain sequence. What it recognizes is unknown. The authors amplified TCR beta CDR3 regions, and they did so from RNA transcripts for repertoire sequencing. The first round was an RT-PCR with HTBI primers, and the second round was a multiplex PCR. TCRdb reanalysed the multiplex PCR reads using MiXCR and keeps one entry per CDR3 protein. The sample includes hundreds of thousands of distinct CDR3 sequences, more than 20% of them seen just once. The record originates from a study of Graves' ophthalmopathy and Graves' hyperthyroidism. Whole-study findings and limits: The model predicted progression of ophthalmopathy with a sensitivity of 60% to 71%, and its specificity was about 76%. Thyroid clonotypes that were expanded above 0.001 frequency mostly also appeared in blood.

PBMCs were density-gradient isolated from roughly 9.5 ml fresh blood. Germline assignment: CDR1 GTSNPN and CDR2 SVGIG (reference sequence). The CDR3 consists of 13 residues. Trimming removed 7 bases at V and 2 bases at J, with 14 bases between. The J gene is TRBJ1-1, the V gene TRBV30; D is unclear. This TCR came from a woman younger than 35 with stable Graves' hyperthyroidism. The sequenced sample was peripheral blood. CDR3 sequence (DNA): TGTGCCTCGAAGGACGGATACAACACTGAAGCTTTCTTT. Amino acids: CASKDGYNTEAFF.